Presented here are 13 T cell receptor beta chains from one specimen sequenced in a study of shared clonotypes between healthy human individuals. In the naive CD8 group, cells lacked CD45RO and were positively selected for CCR7, so terminally differentiated effector memory CD45RA+ cells were left out. The repertoire was sequenced with immunoSEQ multiplex PCR; TCRdb's copy has only in-frame clones and lacks some. The sample contains millions of clones, about 92% of which appear only once. Sequenced: naive CD8+ T cells from PBMCs. These receptors were taken from a man younger than 35 in good health. Some clones in this sample may be carry-over from other donors' samples.

The rearrangement uses TRBV11-2 and TRBJ2-3; a possible D gene is TRBD2 (5 bases). V lost 5 bases and J 6 bases, leaving 15 bases between the germline ends. CDR1 is SGHAT and CDR2 is FQNNGV in the germline V gene. This CDR3 contains 14 residues. The CDR3, as DNA: TGTGCCAGCAGCCACAACCCTCCGGGGGATACGCAGTATTTT. Translating it yields CASSHNPPGDTQYF. Complete variable domain (other parts from reference TRBV11-2 and TRBJ2-3): EAGVAQSPRYKIIEKRQSVAFWCNPISGHATLYWYQQILGQGPKLLIQFQNNGVVDDSQLPKDRFSAERLKGVDSTLKIQPAKLEDSAVYLCASSHNPPGDTQYFGPGTRLTVL.

The rearrangement joins TRBV7-9 to TRBJ2-2; D not certain. Trimming left V 3 bases short and J 0 bases short, with 14 bases between. This CDR3 has 17 amino acids. Germline CDR1 and CDR2: SEHNR and FQNEAQ (reference sequence). DNA of the CDR3: TGTGCCAGCAGCTTGCAAGGCCCCGGTCCGAACACCGGGGAGCTGTTTTTT. This sequence encodes CASSLQGPGPNTGELFF.

The V call is TRBV28, the J call TRBJ1-2; the D is unclear. V was cut by 1 base and J by 0 bases, with 6 bases left in between. CDR1 is MDHEN, CDR2 SYDVKM, per germline. The CDR3 totals 14 residues. CDR3: CASSLYAANYGYTF. The CDR3 DNA sequence: TGTGCCAGCAGTTTATACGCGGCTAACTATGGCTACACCTTC.

The chain employs TRBV19 and TRBJ1-2, with 7 bases aligning to TRBD1. The CDR3 consists of 14 residues. CDR1 is LNHDA and CDR2 is SQIVND in the germline V gene (reference sequence). V lost 3 bases, J lost 4 bases, and 5 bases stayed unmatched. The CDR3, as DNA: TGTGCCAGTAGTATGGGACAGTTCTTCTATGGCTACACCTTC. Protein: CASSMGQFFYGYTF. Together with reference TRBV19 and TRBJ1-2, the CDR3 gives the full variable domain: DGGITQSPKYLFRKEGQNVTLSCEQNLNHDAMYWYRQDPGQGLRLIYYSQIVNDFQKGDIAEGYSVSREKKESFPLTVTSAQKNPTAFYLCASSMGQFFYGYTFGSGTRLTVV.

This clone was picked up a small number of times. This rearrangement joins TRBV29-1 to TRBJ2-1, with 9 bases matching TRBD2. Germline V CDR1 and CDR2: SQVTM, ANQGSEA. This CDR3 region has 14 residues. Unmatched junction bases numbered 8, after V lost 7 bases and J lost 4 bases. CDR3 sequence: CSAASGTSYNEQFF. CDR3 bases: TGCAGCGCCGCTAGCGGGACCTCTTACAATGAGCAGTTCTTC.

The chain joins TRBV4-3 to TRBJ2-7; D is uncertain. With 0 bases removed from V and 5 bases from J, the gap between germline ends came to 8 bases. The CDR3 length is 13 residues. Germline lookup yields CDR1 LGHNA and CDR2 YSLEER. As DNA, the CDR3 is TGCGCCAGCAGCCAAGATGGTGGAAACGAGCAGTACTTC. Translation gives CASSQDGGNEQYF.

About this clone itself: The same CDR3 is also encoded by other DNA sequences in this sample. The gene calls are TRBV7-9 and TRBJ2-1, with 10 bases lining up with TRBD1. From germline, CDR1 is SEHNR and CDR2 FQNEAQ (reference sequence). This CDR3 has 14 residues. Trimming cost V 5 bases and J 7 bases; bases outside gene matches: 5. The CDR3: CASSPRQGANEQFF. CDR3 in DNA: TGTGCCAGCAGCCCCCGACAGGGGGCGAATGAGCAGTTCTTC.

The chain uses TRBV4-3 and TRBJ2-1, with a possible D match to TRBD1 (6 bases). Germline V lookup: CDR1 LGHNA, CDR2 YSLEER. Trimming stripped 1 base from V and 4 bases from J, with 17 bases between. CDR3 length: 17 residues. CDR3: CASSQGQPPQGYNEQFF. In DNA form, the CDR3 reads TGCGCCAGCAGCCAAGGGCAGCCACCCCAGGGGTACAATGAGCAGTTCTTC.

The chain carries TRBV28 and TRBJ2-4; 9 positions agree with TRBD2. CDR1 and CDR2 (germline): MDHEN, SYDVKM. This CDR3 contains 12 residues. V shed 2 bases and J 16 bases; nucleotides not matched to a gene: 6. This CDR3 reads CASSLPGLATYF. In DNA form, the CDR3 reads TGTGCCAGCAGTTTACCCGGACTAGCGACCTACTTC. Full variable domain (missing parts from reference TRBV28 and TRBJ2-4): DVKVTQSSRYLVKRTGEKVFLECVQDMDHENMFWYRQDPGLGLRLIYFSYDVKMKEKGDIPEGYSVSREKKERFSLILESASTNQTSMYLCASSLPGLATYFGAGTRLSVL.

The chain links TRBV6-6 to TRBJ1-1; D not resolved. V was trimmed by 0 bases and J by 7 bases, leaving 3 bases between them. Germline lookup yields CDR1 MNHNY and CDR2 SVGAGI (reference sequence). The CDR3 extends over 11 amino acids. In DNA form, the CDR3 reads TGTGCCAGCAGTTACTCTAGTGAAGCTTTCTTT. Translation: CASSYSSEAFF.

The chain has TRBV6-5 and TRBJ2-1, with 9 bases aligning to TRBD2. The junction had 7 bases not matched to a gene; V was cut back by 6 bases and J by 4 bases. The CDR3 sequence is 15 residues long. The V gene's germline CDR1 is MNHEY and CDR2 SVGAGI. As DNA, the CDR3 is TGTGCCAGCAGATCTGATCTAGCGGGGTACAATGAGCAGTTCTTC. This codes for CASRSDLAGYNEQFF.

This clone appeared a single time. This chain joins TRBV6-6 and TRBJ2-7; TRBD1 matches at 8 bases. The V segment lost 5 bases and the J segment 6 bases; nucleotides outside the gene matches: 15. This CDR3 comprises 16 residues. Germline assignment: CDR1 MNHNY and CDR2 SVGAGI (reference sequence). The CDR3 nucleotides are TGTGCCAGCAGTCTTTTCGGACAGGGTATGGCTGGCGAGCAGTACTTC. Protein: CASSLFGQGMAGEQYF.

The chain links TRBV19 to TRBJ1-1; D call uncertain. Trimming cost V 1 base and J 5 bases, with 8 bases left between them. This CDR3 region has 13 residues. Per germline, CDR1 LNHDA and CDR2 SQIVND (reference sequence). This CDR3 is CASSIVIRTEAFF. Written as DNA, the CDR3 is TGTGCCAGTAGTATAGTAATCCGGACTGAAGCTTTCTTT.